The following is a TCR beta chain sequence with its context. Its antigen remains unknown. The sample is drawn from a study of cytomegalovirus exposure and HLA in healthy donors. On the study more broadly: Approximately 81% of 350 to 400 genotyped donors fell in the Caucasian-associated ancestry cluster.

Germline V gene lookup returns CDR1 MNHNY and CDR2 SVGAGI (reference sequence). This CDR3 is 13 amino acids long. V gave up 3 bases and J gave up 5 bases, with 7 bases separating them. The PCR employed 60 Vbeta primers together with 13 Jbeta primers. Repertoires were generated with immunoSEQ multiplex PCR, while TCRdb's copy carries only in-frame clones and drops some. The top ten clones hold about 0.21% of a sample with fewer than 200,000 clones, less than 90% of them seen once. Study-wide findings and caveats: It emerged from a later analysis that several of the most significant clusters appeared to be linked to common viral pathogens. CMV serostatus was the sole immune exposure information available.

This TCR came from a girl less than two years old in good health and CMV-seronegative. The source material was PBMCs. The gene calls are TRBV6-6 and TRBJ1-4, with a possible D match to TRBD1 (6 bases). In DNA, the CDR3 is TGTGCCAGCAGTTATACAGGGAATGAAAAACTGTTTTTT. Translating it yields CASSYTGNEKLFF.